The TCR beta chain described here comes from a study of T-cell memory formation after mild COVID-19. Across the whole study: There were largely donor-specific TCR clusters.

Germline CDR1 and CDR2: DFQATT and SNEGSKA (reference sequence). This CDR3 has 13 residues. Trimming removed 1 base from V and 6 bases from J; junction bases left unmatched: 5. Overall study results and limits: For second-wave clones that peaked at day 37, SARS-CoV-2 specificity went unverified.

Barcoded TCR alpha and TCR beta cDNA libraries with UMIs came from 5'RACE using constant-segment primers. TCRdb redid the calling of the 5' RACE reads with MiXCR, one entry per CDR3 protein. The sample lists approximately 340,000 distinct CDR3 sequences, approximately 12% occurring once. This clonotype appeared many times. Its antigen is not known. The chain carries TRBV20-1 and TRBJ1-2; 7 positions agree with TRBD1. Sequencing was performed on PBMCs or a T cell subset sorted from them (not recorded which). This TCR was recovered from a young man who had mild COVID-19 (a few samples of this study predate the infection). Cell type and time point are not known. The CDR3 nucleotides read TGCAGTGCTAGAGTGGGGACAGTGAATGGCTACACCTTC. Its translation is CSARVGTVNGYTF.